This TCR beta chain was recorded in a study of cytomegalovirus exposure and HLA in healthy donors. Findings and caveats of the study: Subsequent analysis of the 120 or so validation repertoires found a tendency for first-cohort TCR clusters to co-occur. In vitro, a few CMV-associated chains proved specific for CMV antigens. Investigators reported approximately 150 TCR beta chains as tied to cytomegalovirus.

The repertoire was sequenced with immunoSEQ multiplex PCR; TCRdb's copy has only in-frame clones and lacks some. The sample lists 200,000 to 250,000 clones; roughly 80% were seen once. Concerning this clone itself: Its antigen is currently unknown.

The CDR3 is made up of 15 amino acids. V was shortened by 0 bases and J by 1 base, with 10 bases between the two germline ends. The germline gives CDR1 SGHRS, CDR2 YFSETQ. The donors were part of the validation cohort, which consisted of roughly 110 subjects and was separate from the first cohort of several hundred subjects. V usage is TRBV5-1 and J usage is TRBJ1-2; possible D gene TRBD1, 6 bases. This receptor was taken from a woman aged 18-29 years in good health and CMV-seronegative. The sequenced sample was PBMCs. The CDR3 DNA is TGCGCCAGCAGCTTGGGAGGGGGAAATAACTATGGCTACACCTTC. It translates to CASSLGGGNNYGYTF.